These 10 T cell receptor beta chains were all obtained from the same sample, sequenced in a study of identifying expanded T cells in peripheral blood. TCRdb's copy holds only in-frame clones and misses some; the assay was immunoSEQ multiplex PCR. The data show 100,000 to 150,000 clones, with approximately 86% seen just once and approximately 8% held by the top ten. The source material was blood. The receptors come from a person between 18 and 70 years old in good health.

This clone occurred once. The rearrangement joins TRBV4-2 to TRBJ2-5, with D perhaps assigned TRBD1 or TRBD2 (5 bases each). CDR3 length equals 15 residues. In germline, CDR1 is LGHNA, CDR2 YNFKEQ. V was shortened by 1 base and J by 0 bases, with 9 bases between the two germline ends. The CDR3 sequence: CASSQVWGNQETQYF. The CDR3 DNA reads TGTGCCAGCAGCCAAGTCTGGGGGAACCAAGAGACCCAGTACTTC.

The gene calls are TRBV30 and TRBJ2-7; possibly TRBD2 for D (7 bases). Deletions cut 0 bases from V and 0 bases from J, with 12 bases between. Looked up from germline, CDR1 is GTSNPN and CDR2 is SVGIG (reference sequence). There are 15 residues in the CDR3. CDR3 sequence reads: CAWSVGGASSYEQYF. DNA for the CDR3: TGTGCCTGGAGTGTTGGGGGGGCGAGCTCCTACGAGCAGTACTTC.

This sequence joins TRBV25-1 and TRBJ1-1; D gene unclear. The V and J ends lost 5 bases and 0 bases respectively, with 13 bases between them. This CDR3 is 15 amino acids long. Germline V lookup: CDR1 MGHDK, CDR2 SYGVNS. This chain's CDR3 is CASSTLKPMNTEAFF. In DNA form, the CDR3 reads TGTGCCAGCAGTACGCTAAAACCCATGAACACTGAAGCTTTCTTT.

The V and J genes are TRBV27 and TRBJ2-5; TRBD2 agrees at 14 bases. This CDR3 is 17 amino acids long. V was pared by 5 bases and J by 7 bases, with 12 bases of the junction left unmatched. CDR1 is MNHEY, CDR2 SMNVEV, per germline (reference sequence). CDR3 sequence: CASSLTSGGADFVTQYF. The CDR3 nucleotides are TGTGCCAGCAGTCTGACTAGCGGGGGGGCCGACTTTGTGACCCAGTACTTC.

This chain connects TRBV21-1 to TRBJ2-6. TRBV21-1 represents a pseudogene. This CDR3 has 17 amino acids. As DNA, the CDR3 is TGTGCCAGCAGCCTTACTCGACGGAACTCTGGGGCCAACGTCCTGACTTTC. Its protein product is CASSLTRRNSGANVLTF.

The rearrangement joins TRBV6-6 to TRBJ1-1; tentative D call: TRBD1 (6 bases). The V gene lost 5 bases and the J gene lost 3 bases, with 13 bases spanning the gap. The germline V gene has CDR1 MNHNY and CDR2 SVGAGI (reference sequence). This CDR3 is 14 amino acids long. The CDR3 reads CASSKQGRDTEAFF. Written as DNA, the CDR3 is TGTGCCAGCAGTAAACAGGGTCGGGACACTGAAGCTTTCTTT.

The J gene is TRBJ1-5, the V gene TRBV29-1, with 7 bases aligning to TRBD1. The germline gives CDR1 SQVTM, CDR2 ANQGSEA. The CDR3 consists of 13 residues. V trimming: 4 bases; J trimming: 4 bases; junction bases outside the gene matches: 4. The CDR3 region is CSVAEQGNQPQHF. CDR3 in DNA: TGCAGCGTTGCGGAACAGGGGAATCAGCCCCAGCATTTT.

The chain employs TRBV7-9 and TRBJ2-5, with D perhaps matching TRBD1 (5 bases). This CDR3 has 15 residues. The germline CDR1 and CDR2 sequences are SEHNR and FQNEAQ (reference sequence). V shed 1 base and J shed 1 base, with 10 bases lying between them. The CDR3 DNA reads TGTGCCAGCAGCTTAGGTATAGGGGTCCAAGAGACCCAGTACTTC. This sequence encodes CASSLGIGVQETQYF. Full variable domain (outside the CDR3, taken from reference TRBV7-9 and TRBJ2-5): DTGVSQNPRHKITKRGQNVTFRCDPISEHNRLYWYRQTLGQGPEFLTYFQNEAQLEKSRLLSDRFSAERPKGSFSTLEIQRTEQGDSAMYLCASSLGIGVQETQYFGPGTRLLVL.

The gene calls are TRBV20-1 and TRBJ1-1; TRBD1 might be the D (5 bases). This CDR3 comprises 11 residues. Germline V gene lookup returns CDR1 DFQATT and CDR2 SNEGSKA (reference sequence). Trimming took 0 bases from V and 10 from J, leaving 9 bases between them. This chain's CDR3 is CSARDAGSAFF. The CDR3 DNA sequence: TGCAGTGCTAGAGATGCAGGGTCAGCTTTCTTT.

The V gene is TRBV5-1, the J gene TRBJ2-3; weak D call: TRBD2 (6 bases). CDR3 length: 16 amino acids. Germline-derived CDR1 and CDR2 are SGHRS and YFSETQ. Trimming removed 5 bases from V and 4 bases from J, with 20 bases in between. CDR3 in DNA: TGCGCCAGCAGTTCCAAAGCGGAGGGACTCTCAGATACGCAGTATTTT. Translated, it gives CASSSKAEGLSDTQYF.